A single sample gave rise to the 11 T cell receptor beta chains below, sequenced in a study of T cell repertoires in cytomegalovirus infection. One entry per CDR3 protein, called by TCRdb with MiXCR from the reads. The table has around 260,000 distinct CDR3 sequences, approximately 10% seen once. Sequencing used PBMCs. The receptors were gathered from a human donor in good health (CMV status not recorded). Some clones in this sample may be carry-over from other donors' samples.

This clonotype was recorded a few times. The CDR3 sequence is CASSQELDQETQYF. CDR3 bases: TGCGCCAGCAGCCAAGAATTGGACCAAGAGACCCAGTACTTC. V usage is TRBV4-3 and J usage is TRBJ2-5; D unresolved. CDR1 is LGHNA, CDR2 YSLEER, per germline. The CDR3 length is 14 residues. V shed 0 bases and J shed 0 bases, with 5 bases lying between them.

The chain joins TRBV7-1 to TRBJ1-4; 8 bases fit TRBD1. TRBV7-1 belongs to the ORF category, with a function that is uncertain. V shed 5 bases, J shed 8 bases, and the junction held 7 bases outside the gene matches. The CDR3 has 14 residues. Here the CDR3 reads CASSVSGGREKLFF. The CDR3 DNA follows: TGTGCCAGCAGCGTTTCAGGGGGCAGGGAAAAACTGTTTTTT.

V gene TRBV11-2 combines with J gene TRBJ2-3; TRBD2 aligns across 11 bases. The CDR3 is 18 amino acids. The V gene's germline CDR1 is SGHAT and CDR2 FQNNGV. V was clipped by 4 bases and J by 2 bases; unmatched bases: 11. The CDR3 spells CASSSPPGTSGFTDTQYF. The CDR3 coding sequence is TGTGCCAGCAGCTCTCCCCCCGGGACTAGCGGATTCACAGATACGCAGTATTTT.

This clonotype has a handful of counts. V is TRBV20-1 and J is TRBJ1-1; D might be TRBD1 (5 bases). This CDR3 spans 14 amino acids. Germline V gene sequence: CDR1 DFQATT, CDR2 SNEGSKA (reference sequence). Trimming removed 6 bases from V and 0 bases from J, with 14 bases in between. The CDR3 DNA reads TGCAGTGCAACGGGGGGAGGGATGAACACTGAAGCTTTCTTT. Residues: CSATGGGMNTEAFF.

This clonotype was seen a handful of times. The chain employs TRBV7-2 and TRBJ1-1; 9 nucleotides match TRBD1. V lost 5 bases and J lost 5; bases outside the gene matches: 9. The CDR3 length is 15 residues. CDR1 and CDR2 (germline): SGHTA, FQGNSA. CDR3 nucleotide sequence: TGTGCCAGCAGCCGCCGGGGGACAGGGCAAACTGAAGCTTTCTTT. Translation gives CASSRRGTGQTEAFF.

This clonotype came up many times. The chain uses TRBV7-2 and TRBJ1-2; TRBD1 matches at 10 bases. This CDR3 has 14 residues. With V trimmed by 5 bases and J by 4 bases, 4 bases remained unmatched. Germline lookup yields CDR1 SGHTA and CDR2 FQGNSA. This chain's CDR3 is CASSPRQGAYGYTF. CDR3 in DNA: TGTGCCAGCAGCCCTCGACAGGGGGCCTATGGCTACACCTTC.

The chain is built from TRBV5-5 and TRBJ1-5; D is undetermined. With 4 bases removed from V and 4 bases from J, the gap between germline ends came to 12 bases. Germline values: CDR1 SGHKS, CDR2 YYEKEE (reference sequence). This CDR3 has 14 residues. The CDR3: CASSPREINQPQHF. Here the CDR3 DNA reads TGTGCCAGCAGCCCCCGGGAGATTAATCAGCCCCAGCATTTT.

Only a few counts were recorded for this clonotype. The chain combines TRBV6-5 with TRBJ2-3, with D perhaps matching TRBD1 or TRBD2 (6 bases each). This CDR3 comprises 14 residues. V gave up 2 bases and J gave up 7 bases, with 13 bases separating them. The germline gives CDR1 MNHEY, CDR2 SVGAGI. For the CDR3, the DNA is TGTGCCAGCAGTTACGGGGGGCTAACAAATACGCAGTATTTT. Protein: CASSYGGLTNTQYF.

The table lists this clonotype with a few counts. V gene TRBV10-3 combines with J gene TRBJ1-1; D call uncertain. The V gene's germline CDR1 is ENHRY and CDR2 SYGVKD. The V gene lost 0 bases and the J gene lost 5 bases, with 10 bases spanning the gap. The CDR3 is 14 residues long. The CDR3 sequence: CAISESTLGTEAFF. The CDR3, as DNA: TGTGCCATCAGTGAGTCAACCTTGGGGACTGAAGCTTTCTTT.

This clonotype came up many times. This chain uses TRBV7-2 with TRBJ2-3; no definite D call. This CDR3 region has 13 residues. The germline V gene has CDR1 SGHTA and CDR2 FQGNSA. V was shortened by 6 bases and J by 4 bases, with 11 bases between the two germline ends. The chain's CDR3 is CASRLGPPDTQYF. CDR3 nucleotides: TGTGCCAGCAGACTCGGACCCCCAGATACGCAGTATTTT.

The chain couples TRBV29-1 to TRBJ2-3; D uncertain. The CDR3 runs 11 residues. Germline V gene sequence: CDR1 SQVTM, CDR2 ANQGSEA. V shed 6 bases and J shed 4 bases, with 8 bases lying between them. Here the CDR3 reads CSVAGSDTQYF. CDR3 DNA: TGCAGCGTCGCCGGTTCAGATACGCAGTATTTT.